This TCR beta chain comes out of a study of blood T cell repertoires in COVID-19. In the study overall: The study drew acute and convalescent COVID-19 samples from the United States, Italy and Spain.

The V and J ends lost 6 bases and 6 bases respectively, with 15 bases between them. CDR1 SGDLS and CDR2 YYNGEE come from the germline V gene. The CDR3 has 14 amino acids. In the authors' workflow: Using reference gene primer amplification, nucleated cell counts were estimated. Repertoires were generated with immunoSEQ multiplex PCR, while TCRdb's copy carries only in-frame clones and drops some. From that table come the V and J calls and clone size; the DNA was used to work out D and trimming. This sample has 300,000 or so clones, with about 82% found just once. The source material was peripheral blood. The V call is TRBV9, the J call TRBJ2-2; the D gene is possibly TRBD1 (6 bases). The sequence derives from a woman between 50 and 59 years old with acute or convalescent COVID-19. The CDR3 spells CASNTGSGAGELFF. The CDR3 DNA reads TGTGCCAGCAATACAGGGTCCGGGGCCGGGGAGCTGTTTTTT. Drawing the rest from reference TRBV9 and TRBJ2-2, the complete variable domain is DSGVTQTPKHLITATGQRVTLRCSPRSGDLSVYWYQQSLDQGLQFLIQYYNGEERAKGNILERFSAQQFPDLHSELNLSSLELGDSALYFCASNTGSGAGELFFGEGSRLTVL.